This T cell receptor beta chain stems from a study of T-cell reconstitution after alpha-beta-depleted transplantation in children. Points from the study as a whole: At one year after transplant, newly produced T cells mostly accounted for T-cell counts and diversity.

During its preparation, the TCRbeta library received unique molecular identifiers. TCRdb re-analysed the PCR reads in MiXCR, keeping a single row per CDR3 protein. Among 600,000 or so distinct CDR3 sequences listed, about 23% were seen once. This clonotype showed up many times. Its antigen is currently unknown. CDR3 length equals 14 residues. Germline loops: CDR1 DFQATT, CDR2 SNEGSKA (reference sequence). V trimming: 5 bases; J trimming: 10 bases; junction bases outside the gene matches: 14. The rearrangement uses TRBV20-1 and TRBJ2-1; 7 bases align to TRBD1. The receptor was isolated from a boy younger than two who had a stem cell transplant for acute myeloid leukemia, so the T cells may come from the graft donor. Sequencing was performed on PBMCs, mostly from graft donor cells, taken 360 days after TCRalphabeta/CD19-depleted stem cell transplant. This chain's CDR3 is CSAPRTGRRREQFF. The CDR3 DNA reads TGCAGTGCTCCTCGGACAGGTAGAAGGAGGGAGCAGTTCTTC.